A single sample gave rise to the 6 T cell receptor beta chains below, sequenced in a study of T cell repertoires in cytomegalovirus infection. TCRdb re-called the reads with MiXCR, one entry per CDR3 protein. The table records some 220,000 distinct CDR3 sequences, 6% to 8% of them present only once. Specimen: PBMCs. The origin of the receptors is a human donor in good health (CMV status not recorded). Some clones in this sample may be carry-over from other donors' samples.

In its sample, this clonotype was seen many times. The chain combines TRBV6-2 or TRBV6-3 with TRBJ2-7; TRBD2 aligns across 13 bases. In germline, CDR1 is MNHEY, CDR2 SVGEGT. This CDR3 contains 15 residues. V lost 6 bases and J lost 2; bases outside the gene matches: 4. The CDR3 sequence is CASSMGLAGTYEQYF. In nucleotides, the CDR3 is TGTGCCAGCAGCATGGGACTAGCGGGGACCTACGAGCAGTACTTC.

The V gene is TRBV11-2, the J gene TRBJ1-1; D not resolved. Germline CDR1 is SGHAT and CDR2 is FQNNGV. This CDR3 spans 17 amino acids. V was trimmed by 3 bases and J by 1 base, leaving 18 bases between them. The CDR3 sequence: CASSFPPRVFKNTEAFF. As DNA, the CDR3 is TGTGCCAGCAGCTTCCCGCCGAGGGTTTTTAAGAACACTGAAGCTTTCTTT.

This clonotype showed up many times. The chain has TRBV7-8 and TRBJ2-2, with 9 bases identical to TRBD1. The CDR3 totals 15 residues. In germline, CDR1 is SGHVS, CDR2 FQNEAQ. J was trimmed by 5 bases and V by 5 bases; bases with no gene match: 6. CDR3 loop: CASSLPGQGTGELFF. CDR3 sequence (DNA): TGTGCCAGCAGCCTACCAGGACAGGGGACCGGGGAGCTGTTTTTT.

In this sample, this clonotype turned up many times. The chain couples TRBV11-2 to TRBJ1-5; no definite D call. CDR1 is SGHAT, CDR2 FQNNGV, per germline. The length of the CDR3 is 15 residues. Trimming removed 0 bases from V and 3 bases from J, with 9 bases in between. CDR3 DNA sequence: TGTGCCAGCAGCTTAGAGTTCGGCACCAATCAGCCCCAGCATTTT. Its protein is CASSLEFGTNQPQHF.

This clonotype came up many times. CDR3 loop: CASSLSRDRGTGELFF. In nucleotides, the CDR3 is TGTGCCAGCAGCCTATCCCGGGACAGGGGCACCGGGGAGCTGTTTTTT. The chain has TRBV7-2 and TRBJ2-2, with 10 bases matching TRBD1. The CDR3 covers 16 residues. Germline V gene sequence: CDR1 SGHTA, CDR2 FQGNSA. The ends lost 5 bases at V and 4 bases at J; junction bases unmatched: 7.

At least ten counts were recorded for this clonotype. This rearrangement joins TRBV19 to TRBJ2-7, with TRBD2 matching 10 bases. The germline V gene encodes CDR1 LNHDA and CDR2 SQIVND (reference sequence). The J segment lost 6 bases and the V segment lost 5 bases, leaving 10 bases of the junction unmatched. This CDR3 region has 15 residues. Written as DNA, the CDR3 is TGTGCCAGTAGTGTTACTACTAGCGGGGCTATCGAGCAGTACTTC. Its protein product is CASSVTTSGAIEQYF.